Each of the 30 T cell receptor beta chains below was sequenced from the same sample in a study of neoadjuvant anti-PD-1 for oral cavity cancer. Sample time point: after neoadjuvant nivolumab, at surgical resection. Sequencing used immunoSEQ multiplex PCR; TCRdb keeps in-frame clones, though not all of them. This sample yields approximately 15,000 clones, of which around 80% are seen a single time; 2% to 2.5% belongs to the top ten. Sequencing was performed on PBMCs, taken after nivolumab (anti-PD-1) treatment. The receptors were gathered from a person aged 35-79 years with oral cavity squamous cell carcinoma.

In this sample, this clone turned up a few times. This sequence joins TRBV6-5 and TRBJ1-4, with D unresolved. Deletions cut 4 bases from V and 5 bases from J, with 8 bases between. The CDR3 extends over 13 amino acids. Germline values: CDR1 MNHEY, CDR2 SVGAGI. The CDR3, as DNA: TGTGCCAGCAGTTCCGGCCTCAATGAAAAACTGTTTTTT. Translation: CASSSGLNEKLFF.

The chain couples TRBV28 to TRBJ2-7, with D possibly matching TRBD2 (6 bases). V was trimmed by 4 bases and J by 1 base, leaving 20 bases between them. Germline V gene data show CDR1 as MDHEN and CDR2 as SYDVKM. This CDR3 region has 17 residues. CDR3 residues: CASSSPLSSASSYEQYF. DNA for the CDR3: TGTGCCAGCAGTTCCCCCCTGTCTAGCGCATCATCCTACGAGCAGTACTTC.

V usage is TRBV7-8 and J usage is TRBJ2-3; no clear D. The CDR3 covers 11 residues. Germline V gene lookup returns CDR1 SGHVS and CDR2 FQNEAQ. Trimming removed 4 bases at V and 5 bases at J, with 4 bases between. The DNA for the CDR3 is TGTGCCAGCAGCTCCCTAGATACGCAGTATTTT. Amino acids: CASSSLDTQYF.

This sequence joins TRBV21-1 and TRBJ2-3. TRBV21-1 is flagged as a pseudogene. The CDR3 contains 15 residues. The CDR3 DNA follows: TGTGCCAGCAGCGCCCGGGACCCACTCACAGATACGCAGTATTTT. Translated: CASSARDPLTDTQYF.

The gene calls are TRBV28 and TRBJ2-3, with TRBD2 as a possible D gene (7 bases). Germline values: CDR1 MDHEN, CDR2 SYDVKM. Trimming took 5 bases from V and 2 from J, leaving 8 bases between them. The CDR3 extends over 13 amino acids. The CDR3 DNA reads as TGTGCCAGCAGTCGGGGGGCCACAGATACGCAGTATTTT. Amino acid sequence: CASSRGATDTQYF.

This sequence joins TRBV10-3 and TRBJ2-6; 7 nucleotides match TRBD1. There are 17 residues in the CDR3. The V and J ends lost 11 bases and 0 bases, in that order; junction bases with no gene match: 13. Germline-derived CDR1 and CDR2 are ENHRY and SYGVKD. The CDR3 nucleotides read TGTGCCCTGACTCCCCGGGACAGCCCCTCTGGGGCCAACGTCCTGACTTTC. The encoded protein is CALTPRDSPSGANVLTF.

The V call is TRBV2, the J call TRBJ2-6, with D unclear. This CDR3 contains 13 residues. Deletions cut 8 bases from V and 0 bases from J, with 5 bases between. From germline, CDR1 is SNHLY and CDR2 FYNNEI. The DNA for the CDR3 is TGTGCCAGCGGGGTCTCTGGGGCCAACGTCCTGACTTTC. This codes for CASGVSGANVLTF.

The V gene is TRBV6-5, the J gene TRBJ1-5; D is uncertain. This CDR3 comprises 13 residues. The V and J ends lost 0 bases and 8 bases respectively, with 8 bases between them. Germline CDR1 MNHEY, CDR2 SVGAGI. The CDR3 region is CASSYSAGEPQHF. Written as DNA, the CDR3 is TGTGCCAGCAGTTACTCGGCTGGGGAGCCCCAGCATTTT.

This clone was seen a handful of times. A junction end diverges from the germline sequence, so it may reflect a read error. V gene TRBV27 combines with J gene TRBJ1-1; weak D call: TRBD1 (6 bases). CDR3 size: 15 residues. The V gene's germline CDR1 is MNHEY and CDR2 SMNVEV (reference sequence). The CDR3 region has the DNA TGTGCCAGCAGTCCACCTCGGACAGTGAATACTGAAGCTTTCTTT. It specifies CASSPPRTVNTEAFF.

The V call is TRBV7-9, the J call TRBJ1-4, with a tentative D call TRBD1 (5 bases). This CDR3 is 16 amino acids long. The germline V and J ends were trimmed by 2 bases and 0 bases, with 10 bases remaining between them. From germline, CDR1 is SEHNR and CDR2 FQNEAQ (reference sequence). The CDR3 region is CASSLQGLATNEKLFF. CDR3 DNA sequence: TGTGCCAGCAGCTTACAGGGTCTAGCAACTAATGAAAAACTGTTTTTT.

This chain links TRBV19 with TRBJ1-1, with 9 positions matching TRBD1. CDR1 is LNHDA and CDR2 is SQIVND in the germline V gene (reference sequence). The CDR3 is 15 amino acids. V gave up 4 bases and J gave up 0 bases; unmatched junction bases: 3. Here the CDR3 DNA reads TGTGCCAGTAGTAGACAGGGGGGGATGAACACTGAAGCTTTCTTT. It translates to CASSRQGGMNTEAFF. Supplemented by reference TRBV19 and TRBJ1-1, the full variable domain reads DGGITQSPKYLFRKEGQNVTLSCEQNLNHDAMYWYRQDPGQGLRLIYYSQIVNDFQKGDIAEGYSVSREKKESFPLTVTSAQKNPTAFYLCASSRQGGMNTEAFFGQGTRLTVV.

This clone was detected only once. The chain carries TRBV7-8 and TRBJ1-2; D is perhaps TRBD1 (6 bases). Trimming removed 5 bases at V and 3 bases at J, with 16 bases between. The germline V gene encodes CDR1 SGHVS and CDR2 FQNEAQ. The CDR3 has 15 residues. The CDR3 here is CASSHLRDKHYGYTF. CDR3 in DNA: TGTGCCAGCAGCCACTTGCGGGACAAGCACTATGGCTACACCTTC.

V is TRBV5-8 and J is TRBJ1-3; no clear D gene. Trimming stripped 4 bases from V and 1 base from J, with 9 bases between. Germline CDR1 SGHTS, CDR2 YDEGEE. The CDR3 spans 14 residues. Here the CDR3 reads CASSRQDSGNTIYF. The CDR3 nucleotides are TGTGCCAGCAGCCGGCAGGATTCTGGAAACACCATATATTTT. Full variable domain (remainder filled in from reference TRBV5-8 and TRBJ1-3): EAGVTQSPTHLIKTRGQQATLRCSPISGHTSVYWYQQALGLGLQFLLWYDEGEERNRGNFPPRFSGRQFPNYSSELNVNALELEDSALYLCASSRQDSGNTIYFGEGSWLTVV.

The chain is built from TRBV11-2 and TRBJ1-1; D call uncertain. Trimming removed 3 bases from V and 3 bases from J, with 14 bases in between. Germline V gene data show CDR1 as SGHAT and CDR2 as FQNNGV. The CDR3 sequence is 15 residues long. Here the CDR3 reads CASSFGVPMDTEAFF. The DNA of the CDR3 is TGTGCCAGCAGCTTTGGGGTTCCTATGGACACTGAAGCTTTCTTT.

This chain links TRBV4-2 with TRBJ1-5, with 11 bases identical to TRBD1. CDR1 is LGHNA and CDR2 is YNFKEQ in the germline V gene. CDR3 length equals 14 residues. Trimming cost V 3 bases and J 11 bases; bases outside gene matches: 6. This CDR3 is CASSQDRGPGAQHF. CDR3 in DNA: TGTGCCAGCAGCCAGGACAGGGGGCCTGGTGCCCAGCATTTT.

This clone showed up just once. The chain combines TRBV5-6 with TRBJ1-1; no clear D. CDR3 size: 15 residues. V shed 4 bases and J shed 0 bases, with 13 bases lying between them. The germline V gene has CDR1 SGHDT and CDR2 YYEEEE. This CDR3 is CASSEPDGLNTEAFF. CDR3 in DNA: TGTGCCAGCAGCGAGCCCGACGGATTGAACACTGAAGCTTTCTTT.

CDR3 coding DNA: TGCAGCGCCAGTGGCCCCCCCGGGGGCCCAACAGATACGCAGTATTTT. Protein: CSASGPPGGPTDTQYF. This chain uses TRBV29-1 with TRBJ2-3; D is tentatively TRBD1 or TRBD2 (6 bases each). The germline V gene has CDR1 SQVTM and CDR2 ANQGSEA. Trimming took 7 bases from V and 3 from J, leaving 23 bases between them. The length of the CDR3 is 16 residues.

CDR3 bases: TGTGCCAGCAGCTTATGGGGCGGAGGCTCCTACGAGCAGTACTTC. Residues: CASSLWGGGSYEQYF. The chain is built from TRBV11-2 and TRBJ2-7; D may be TRBD1 or TRBD2 (5 bases each). Germline V gene sequence: CDR1 SGHAT, CDR2 FQNNGV. Trimming removed 2 bases at V and 0 bases at J, with 11 bases between. This CDR3 contains 15 residues.

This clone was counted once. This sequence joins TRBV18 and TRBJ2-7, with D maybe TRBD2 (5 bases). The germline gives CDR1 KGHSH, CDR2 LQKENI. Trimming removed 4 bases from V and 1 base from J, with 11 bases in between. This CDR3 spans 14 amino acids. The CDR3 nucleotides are TGTGCCAGCTCACTACTAGAAAGTTCCTACGAGCAGTACTTC. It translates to CASSLLESSYEQYF.

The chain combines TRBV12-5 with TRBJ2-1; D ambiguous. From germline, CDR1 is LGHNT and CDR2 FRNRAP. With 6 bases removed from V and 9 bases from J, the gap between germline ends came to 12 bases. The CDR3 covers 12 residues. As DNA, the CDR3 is TGTGCTAGTGGCCCTCTGGAAGGTGAGCAGTTCTTC. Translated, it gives CASGPLEGEQFF.

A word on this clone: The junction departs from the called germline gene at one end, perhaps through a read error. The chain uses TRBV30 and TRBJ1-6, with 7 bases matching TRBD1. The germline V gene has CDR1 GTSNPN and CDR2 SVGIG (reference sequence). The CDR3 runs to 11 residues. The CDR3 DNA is TGTGCCTGGAGAGCTTCCGGGACAGCTAGCTTT. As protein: CAWRASGTASF.

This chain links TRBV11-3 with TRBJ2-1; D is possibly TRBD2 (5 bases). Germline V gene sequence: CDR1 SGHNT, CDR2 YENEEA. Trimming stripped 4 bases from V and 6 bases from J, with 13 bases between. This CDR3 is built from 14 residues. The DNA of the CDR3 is TGTGCCAGCAGCTCCCACCGGGCGGGCAATGAGCAGTTCTTC. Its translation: CASSSHRAGNEQFF. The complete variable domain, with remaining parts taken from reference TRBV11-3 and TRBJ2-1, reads EAGVVQSPRYKIIEKKQPVAFWCNPISGHNTLYWYLQNLGQGPELLIRYENEEAVDDSQLPKDRFSAERLKGVDSTLKIQPAELGDSAVYLCASSSHRAGNEQFFGPGTRLTVL.

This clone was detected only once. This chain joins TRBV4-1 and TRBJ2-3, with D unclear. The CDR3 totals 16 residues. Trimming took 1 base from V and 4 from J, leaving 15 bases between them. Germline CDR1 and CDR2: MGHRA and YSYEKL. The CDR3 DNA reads TGCGCCAGCAGCCAAGTTGGTCGAGAAGTGCCAGATACGCAGTATTTT. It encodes CASSQVGREVPDTQYF.

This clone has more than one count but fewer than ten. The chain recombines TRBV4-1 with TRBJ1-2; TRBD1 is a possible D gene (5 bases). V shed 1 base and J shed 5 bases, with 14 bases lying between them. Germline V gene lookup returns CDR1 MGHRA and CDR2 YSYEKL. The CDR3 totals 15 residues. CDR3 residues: CASSQAYRTPYGYTF. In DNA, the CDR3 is TGCGCCAGCAGCCAAGCATACAGGACCCCGTATGGCTACACCTTC.

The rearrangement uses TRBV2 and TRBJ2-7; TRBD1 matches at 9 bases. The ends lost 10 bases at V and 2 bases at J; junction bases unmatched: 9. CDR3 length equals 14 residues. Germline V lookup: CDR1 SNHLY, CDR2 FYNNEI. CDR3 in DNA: TGTGCCATTCGACAGGGGGGGGGACCCTACGAGCAGTACTTC. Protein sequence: CAIRQGGGPYEQYF. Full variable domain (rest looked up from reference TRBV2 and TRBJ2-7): EPEVTQTPSHQVTQMGQEVILRCVPISNHLYFYWYRQILGQKVEFLVSFYNNEISEKSEIFDDQFSVERPDGSNFTLKIRSTKLEDSAMYFCAIRQGGGPYEQYFGPGTRLTVT.

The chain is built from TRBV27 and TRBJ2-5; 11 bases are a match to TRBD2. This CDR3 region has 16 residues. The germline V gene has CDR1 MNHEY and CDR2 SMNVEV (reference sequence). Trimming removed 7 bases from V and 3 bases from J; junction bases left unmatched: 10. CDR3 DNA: TGTGCCAGCATGTTCTCTCTAGCGGGAGGAGAAGAGACCCAGTACTTC. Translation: CASMFSLAGGEETQYF.

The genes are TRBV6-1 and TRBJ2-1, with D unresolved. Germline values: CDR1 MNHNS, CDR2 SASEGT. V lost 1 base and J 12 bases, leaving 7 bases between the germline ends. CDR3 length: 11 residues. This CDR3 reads CASSEGIGQFF. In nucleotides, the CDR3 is TGTGCCAGCAGTGAAGGCATAGGGCAGTTCTTC.

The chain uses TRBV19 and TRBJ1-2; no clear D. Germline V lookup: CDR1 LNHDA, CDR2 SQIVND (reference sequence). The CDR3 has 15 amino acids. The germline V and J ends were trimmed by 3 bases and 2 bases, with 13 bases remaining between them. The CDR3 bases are TGTGCCAGTAGTATCGCACGGATGAGCAACTATGGCTACACCTTC. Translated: CASSIARMSNYGYTF.

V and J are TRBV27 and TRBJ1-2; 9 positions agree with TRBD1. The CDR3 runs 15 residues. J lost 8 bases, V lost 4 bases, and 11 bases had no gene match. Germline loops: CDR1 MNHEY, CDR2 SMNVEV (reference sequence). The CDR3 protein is CASSSRDRASRGYTF. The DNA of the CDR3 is TGTGCCAGCAGTTCACGGGACAGGGCGAGTAGGGGCTACACCTTC.

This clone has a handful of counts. In DNA, the CDR3 is TGTGCCAGCAGCCTGGACAGGGTTGGCTACACCTTC. Its translation is CASSLDRVGYTF. The J gene is TRBJ1-2, the V gene TRBV4-2; 8 bases map to TRBD1. CDR3 length: 12 amino acids. Trimming removed 4 bases from V and 7 bases from J; junction bases left unmatched: 2. Germline loops: CDR1 LGHNA, CDR2 YNFKEQ.